Listed here are 28 T cell receptor beta chains from one sample, sequenced in a study of blood T cell repertoires in COVID-19. Libraries were prepared by immunoSEQ multiplex PCR; TCRdb keeps only in-frame clonotypes and omits some of them. The table lists 150,000 to 200,000 clones, 90% of them singletons. The sample was peripheral blood. These receptors were collected from a man aged 50 to 59 with acute or convalescent COVID-19.

The chain employs TRBV28 and TRBJ1-4, with a weak D call TRBD1 (5 bases). The CDR3 contains 14 residues. Germline CDR1 is MDHEN and CDR2 is SYDVKM. V was clipped by 6 bases and J by 8 bases, with 16 bases between them. CDR3 loop: CASSRGGAVEKLFF. CDR3 in DNA: TGTGCCAGCAGCAGAGGAGGGGCCGTCGAAAAACTGTTTTTT. Using reference TRBV28 and TRBJ1-4 for the parts outside the CDR3, the full variable domain is DVKVTQSSRYLVKRTGEKVFLECVQDMDHENMFWYRQDPGLGLRLIYFSYDVKMKEKGDIPEGYSVSREKKERFSLILESASTNQTSMYLCASSRGGAVEKLFFGSGTQLSVL.

The rearrangement joins TRBV19 to TRBJ2-2; 7 bases map to TRBD1. The CDR3 has 15 residues. In germline, CDR1 is LNHDA, CDR2 SQIVND (reference sequence). V lost 5 bases and J lost 3; bases outside the gene matches: 6. The CDR3 region has the DNA TGTGCCAGTAGTTCGAGACAGGGCCACACCGGGGAGCTGTTTTTT. Protein product: CASSSRQGHTGELFF.

This chain uses TRBV7-2 with TRBJ2-1, with 10 bases matching TRBD2. The CDR3 sequence is 15 residues long. Germline CDR1 SGHTA, CDR2 FQGNSA. Losses at the gene ends were 6 bases for V and 2 bases for J; bases not matched to a gene: 4. The CDR3 region has the DNA TGTGCCAGCAGACGAAGCGGGGGGGCCTACAATGAGCAGTTCTTC. It codes for CASRRSGGAYNEQFF.

The gene calls are TRBV7-2 and TRBJ1-3; D possibly corresponds to TRBD1 (6 bases). Germline V gene lookup returns CDR1 SGHTA and CDR2 FQGNSA. The CDR3 extends over 15 amino acids. Trimming took off 4 bases at V and 4 bases at J, with 14 bases between the two ends. In DNA form, the CDR3 reads TGTGCCAGCAGCTCTTTCACAGGGAGAGGAAACACCATATATTTT. Translating it yields CASSSFTGRGNTIYF.

The J gene is TRBJ1-2, the V gene TRBV5-1; 7 bases map to TRBD1. J lost 3 bases, V lost 0 bases, and 8 bases had no gene match. CDR1 SGHRS and CDR2 YFSETQ come from the germline V gene. This CDR3 is built from 16 residues. The CDR3 is CASSLGADRVDYGYTF. For the CDR3, the DNA is TGCGCCAGCAGCTTGGGGGCCGACAGGGTTGACTATGGCTACACCTTC.

The chain recombines TRBV6-6 with TRBJ1-3, with D possibly TRBD1 on 6 matching bases. Trimming removed 5 bases at V and 4 bases at J, with 6 bases between. The length of the CDR3 is 12 residues. Germline V CDR1 and CDR2: MNHNY, SVGAGI (reference sequence). The chain's CDR3 is CASSQGGNTIYF. CDR3 DNA: TGTGCCAGCAGTCAGGGGGGAAACACCATATATTTT.

The rearrangement links TRBV7-6 to TRBJ1-2; 9 bases fit TRBD1. With V trimmed by 5 bases and J by 5 bases, 9 bases remained unmatched. The CDR3 totals 15 residues. Germline CDR1 reads SGHVS; CDR2 reads FNYEAQ. The CDR3 nucleotides are TGTGCCAGCAGCGCCGACAGGGGGGGGGTTTATGGCTACACCTTC. Its protein product is CASSADRGGVYGYTF.

The J gene is TRBJ2-3, the V gene TRBV18; D is undetermined. The CDR3 contains 13 residues. Germline values: CDR1 KGHSH, CDR2 LQKENI. Trimming stripped 4 bases from V and 0 bases from J, with 5 bases between. In DNA, the CDR3 is TGTGCCAGCTCACTCCTCAGCACAGATACGCAGTATTTT. The encoded protein is CASSLLSTDTQYF. The complete variable domain, with remaining parts taken from reference TRBV18 and TRBJ2-3, reads NAGVMQNPRHLVRRRGQEARLRCSPMKGHSHVYWYRQLPEEGLKFMVYLQKENIIDESGMPKERFSAEFPKEGPSILRIQQVVRGDSAAYFCASSLLSTDTQYFGPGTRLTVL.

This chain joins TRBV28 and TRBJ1-5; 8 bases agree with TRBD1. J gave up 9 bases and V 7 bases, and 11 bases lay outside the gene matches. The germline V gene has CDR1 MDHEN and CDR2 SYDVKM. The CDR3 length is 14 residues. The CDR3 protein is CASTRQGLPWPQHF. CDR3 nucleotides: TGTGCCAGCACTCGACAGGGGCTTCCTTGGCCCCAGCATTTT.

The chain has TRBV24-1 and TRBJ2-2, with D possibly matching TRBD1 (5 bases). Trimming removed 7 bases from V and 2 bases from J, with 7 bases in between. Germline V CDR1 and CDR2: KGHDR, SFDVKD. The CDR3 is made up of 13 amino acids. This CDR3 is CATRQGNTGELFF. For the CDR3, the DNA is TGTGCCACCAGGCAGGGAAACACCGGGGAGCTGTTTTTT.

The chain recombines TRBV12-2 with TRBJ1-5; the table's D call of TRBD1 was not tested on the DNA. TRBV12-2 is annotated as a pseudogene. The CDR3 has 14 residues. The CDR3 reads CASRLKAGDQPQHF. The CDR3 DNA is TGTGCAAGTCGCTTAAAGGCAGGGGACCAGCCCCAGCATTTT.

The chain joins TRBV4-1 to TRBJ2-3, with 11 bases fitting TRBD2. V lost 2 bases to trimming and J lost 5 bases; unmatched junction nucleotides: 15. Germline lookup yields CDR1 MGHRA and CDR2 YSYEKL. There are 19 residues in the CDR3. As DNA, the CDR3 is TGCGCCAGCAGCCAAACCAGGACTCCTAGCGGGAGGACGGTAGATACGCAGTATTTT. The encoded protein is CASSQTRTPSGRTVDTQYF.

The rearrangement uses TRBV4-1 and TRBJ1-2; 7 bases fit TRBD1. In germline, CDR1 is MGHRA, CDR2 YSYEKL. The CDR3 loop spans 15 amino acids. Trimming removed 1 base from V and 4 bases from J; junction bases left unmatched: 6. The CDR3 region is CASSQVQGDSYGYTF. As DNA, the CDR3 is TGCGCCAGCAGCCAAGTCCAGGGGGACAGCTATGGCTACACCTTC.

The chain combines TRBV9 with TRBJ2-5; TRBD1 agrees at 8 bases. The CDR3 length is 13 residues. J was trimmed by 5 bases and V by 3 bases; bases with no gene match: 3. Germline V gives CDR1 SGDLS, CDR2 YYNGEE. The CDR3 coding sequence is TGTGCCAGCAGCGCAGGGGGCCGGGAGACCCAGTACTTC. This encodes CASSAGGRETQYF.

The rearrangement links TRBV5-1 to TRBJ1-2; possibly TRBD1 for D (5 bases). Germline V gene sequence: CDR1 SGHRS, CDR2 YFSETQ. The CDR3 has 13 residues. V was clipped by 2 bases and J by 3 bases, with 8 bases between them. CDR3 residues: CASSFRGDYGYTF. CDR3 nucleotides: TGCGCCAGCAGCTTTCGGGGGGACTATGGCTACACCTTC.

This rearrangement joins TRBV29-1 to TRBJ2-1, with D hard to call. The V gene lost 4 bases and the J gene lost 7 bases, with 8 bases spanning the gap. Germline-derived CDR1 and CDR2 are SQVTM and ANQGSEA. The CDR3 consists of 11 residues. The CDR3 nucleotides are TGCAGCGTTGCTACAGAGAATGAGCAGTTCTTC. Its protein is CSVATENEQFF.

The V call is TRBV10-3, the J call TRBJ2-6, with D perhaps TRBD1 (5 bases). The V and J ends lost 8 bases and 0 bases respectively, with 5 bases between them. This CDR3 contains 13 residues. CDR1 and CDR2 from the germline V gene are ENHRY and SYGVKD. CDR3 amino acids: CAIGASGANVLTF. The DNA for the CDR3 is TGTGCCATCGGGGCCTCTGGGGCCAACGTCCTGACTTTC.

Here the CDR3 DNA reads TGCAGCGTTGAGAGGGGGTCGGCAGGCAGCTCCTACGAGCAGTACTTC. It translates to CSVERGSAGSSYEQYF. The chain employs TRBV29-1 and TRBJ2-7, with a weak D call TRBD1 (6 bases). V lost 3 bases, J lost 0 bases, and 18 bases lay in between. The CDR3 has 16 residues. The germline V gene encodes CDR1 SQVTM and CDR2 ANQGSEA.

The chain combines TRBV29-1 with TRBJ1-1; 11 nucleotides agree with TRBD1. The germline gives CDR1 SQVTM, CDR2 ANQGSEA. V trimming: 5 bases; J trimming: 8 bases; junction bases outside the gene matches: 7. The CDR3 loop spans 13 amino acids. The CDR3 DNA is TGCAGCGTTTCGGACAGGGGGCGCCTAGAAGCTTTCTTT. Encoded protein: CSVSDRGRLEAFF.

This chain links TRBV10-1 with TRBJ1-5; 11 bases align to TRBD1. Germline assignment: CDR1 WNHNN and CDR2 SYGVQD (reference sequence). V was pared by 4 bases and J by 0 bases, with 8 bases of the junction left unmatched. This CDR3 has 18 residues. The CDR3 is CASSVGQGANYSNQPQHF. In nucleotides, the CDR3 is TGCGCCAGCAGTGTCGGACAGGGGGCAAACTATAGCAATCAGCCCCAGCATTTT.

This rearrangement joins TRBV5-1 to TRBJ2-3; TRBD2 might be the D (6 bases). CDR1 is SGHRS, CDR2 YFSETQ, per germline. V was pared by 0 bases and J by 0 bases, with 11 bases between. The CDR3 is 16 residues long. This chain's CDR3 is CASSLGGGASTDTQYF. DNA of the CDR3: TGCGCCAGCAGCTTGGGTGGCGGGGCTAGCACAGATACGCAGTATTTT.

The chain joins TRBV27 to TRBJ2-7, with D uncertain. Germline CDR1 reads MNHEY; CDR2 reads SMNVEV (reference sequence). Trimming stripped 3 bases from V and 1 base from J, with 10 bases between. This CDR3 spans 14 amino acids. The CDR3 coding sequence is TGTGCCAGCAGTTTTGGTGCGGCTTCCTACGAGCAGTACTTC. Translation: CASSFGAASYEQYF.

This chain joins TRBV7-8 and TRBJ2-3; 9 bases align to TRBD2. The CDR3 covers 15 residues. Germline trimming cut 5 bases from V and 3 bases from J; bases unmatched to any gene: 6. Germline V CDR1 and CDR2: SGHVS, FQNEAQ. The chain's CDR3 is CASSRGRAGTDTQYF. The CDR3 nucleotides are TGTGCCAGCAGCCGCGGGAGGGCGGGGACAGATACGCAGTATTTT.

The CDR3 sequence: CASSLSWASGRISYEQYF. The DNA for the CDR3 is TGCGCCAGCAGCCTCTCTTGGGCTAGCGGGAGGATATCCTACGAGCAGTACTTC. The V gene is TRBV5-1, the J gene TRBJ2-7; 11 nucleotides agree with TRBD2. The CDR3 is made up of 18 amino acids. V shed 4 bases and J 1 base; nucleotides not matched to a gene: 13. The germline V gene has CDR1 SGHRS and CDR2 YFSETQ.

The chain recombines TRBV5-4 with TRBJ1-3, with no clear D. CDR1 and CDR2 (germline): SGHNT, YYREEE (reference sequence). The CDR3 has 15 amino acids. The V end lost 0 bases, the J end lost 0 bases, and 7 bases lay between the germline ends. CDR3 sequence: CASSLDFHSGNTIYF. As DNA, the CDR3 is TGTGCCAGCAGCTTGGACTTTCACTCTGGAAACACCATATATTTT.

The gene calls are TRBV3-1 (or the pseudogene TRBV3-2) and TRBJ2-7; 8 bases line up with TRBD2. Trimming removed 2 bases from V and 6 bases from J; junction bases left unmatched: 3. The CDR3 consists of 13 residues. CDR1 LGHDT and CDR2 YNNKEL come from the germline V gene (reference sequence). CDR3 sequence (DNA): TGTGCCAGCAGCCAAAGGACTAGCAGCGAGCAGTACTTC. Translation gives CASSQRTSSEQYF.

The chain joins TRBV11-2 to TRBJ1-6; possibly TRBD1 for D (6 bases). The CDR3 sequence is 15 residues long. Germline lookup yields CDR1 SGHAT and CDR2 FQNNGV. With 1 base removed from V and 7 bases from J, the gap between germline ends came to 11 bases. The CDR3 sequence is CASSLVQGANSPLHF. CDR3 DNA: TGTGCCAGCAGCTTAGTACAGGGTGCGAATTCACCCCTCCACTTT.

J is TRBJ2-7 and V is TRBV10-3, with 9 bases that match TRBD1. Trimming cost V 8 bases and J 2 bases; bases outside gene matches: 4. CDR3 length: 13 residues. Germline CDR1 reads ENHRY; CDR2 reads SYGVKD. The CDR3 DNA sequence: TGTGCCATCGGCCGGGACAGGGCCTACGAGCAGTACGTC. Translated: CAIGRDRAYEQYV.